This passage covers 23 T cell receptor beta chains from one sample sequenced in a study of chemoradiotherapy in HPV16-positive cancers. Produced via immunoSEQ multiplex PCR; TCRdb's table is partial and in-frame only. In the table there are under 1,500 clones, roughly nine tenths of which are singletons. Sample: tumor tissue, taken from a patient who underwent chemoradiotherapy. All receptors come from a human donor with HPV-associated anogenital cancer.

This chain links TRBV5-4 with TRBJ1-1; maybe TRBD1 (5 bases). Trimming stripped 5 bases from V and 1 base from J, with 9 bases between. The germline gives CDR1 SGHNT, CDR2 YYREEE (reference sequence). The CDR3 contains 13 residues. The CDR3 DNA follows: TGTGCCAGCAGGATTACAGGGAACACTGAAGCTTTCTTT. Translated, it gives CASRITGNTEAFF.

V usage is TRBV28 and J usage is TRBJ1-1, with 8 bases lining up with TRBD1. Germline CDR1 is MDHEN and CDR2 is SYDVKM. The CDR3 length is 17 residues. V was clipped by 3 bases and J by 1 base; unmatched bases: 10. The CDR3 nucleotides read TGTGCCAGCAGTTTTCCGGGCAGGGGGCTCAGGAACACTGAAGCTTTCTTT. The encoded protein is CASSFPGRGLRNTEAFF.

This clone was detected only once. The chain is built from TRBV7-2 and TRBJ1-6; D is uncertain. CDR3 length: 15 residues. V was cut by 7 bases and J by 0 bases, with 10 bases left in between. CDR1 SGHTA and CDR2 FQGNSA come from the germline V gene. CDR3 in DNA: TGTGCCAGCACGGGCAGCGTCTCCTATAATTCACCCCTCCACTTT. Its translation is CASTGSVSYNSPLHF.

This clone was detected only once. The chain has TRBV27 and TRBJ1-1, with 7 bases identical to TRBD1. With V trimmed by 8 bases and J by 4 bases, 10 bases remained unmatched. The germline gives CDR1 MNHEY, CDR2 SMNVEV (reference sequence). This CDR3 comprises 14 residues. The CDR3: CASGLRGQGTEAFF. In DNA, the CDR3 is TGTGCCAGCGGCCTTAGGGGGCAGGGCACTGAAGCTTTCTTT.

This clone was counted once. This sequence joins TRBV28 and TRBJ1-2; possible D gene TRBD1, 5 bases. CDR1 is MDHEN, CDR2 SYDVKM, per germline. Trimming shortened V by 9 bases and J by 8 bases, and 13 bases separated the two germline ends. CDR3 length: 11 residues. CDR3 bases: TGTGCCAGTACCCTGGGGGGGGGCTACACCTTC. This gives the protein CASTLGGGYTF.

The rearrangement links TRBV30 to TRBJ1-6; the D gene is possibly TRBD1 (6 bases). The CDR3 runs to 16 residues. Germline V lookup: CDR1 GTSNPN, CDR2 SVGIG (reference sequence). V shed 5 bases and J shed 9 bases, with 23 bases lying between them. The CDR3 is CAWGRGGGQSTSPLHF. For the CDR3, the DNA is TGTGCCTGGGGTAGGGGTGGGGGGCAGAGCACTTCACCCCTCCACTTT.

This chain uses TRBV10-3 with TRBJ2-5; no clear D. The V end was cut by 2 bases, the J end by 1 base, with 5 bases between. The CDR3 totals 13 residues. Looked up from germline, CDR1 is ENHRY and CDR2 is SYGVKD. The CDR3 nucleotides are TGTGCCATCAGTGAGGCACCCCAAGAGACCCAGTACTTC. Translation: CAISEAPQETQYF.

V usage is TRBV5-1 and J usage is TRBJ1-1; maybe TRBD1 (5 bases). Germline CDR1 SGHRS, CDR2 YFSETQ. There are 18 residues in the CDR3. Trimming left V 3 bases short and J 3 bases short, with 24 bases between. The CDR3 bases are TGCGCCAGCAGCTCCCCCGAGGAGGGGCGCTGGGTGGACACTGAAGCTTTCTTT. Amino acid sequence: CASSSPEEGRWVDTEAFF.

V gene TRBV2 combines with J gene TRBJ2-7, with D uncertain. The CDR3 has 11 residues. Deletions cut 4 bases from V and 3 bases from J, with 4 bases between. Germline assignment: CDR1 SNHLY and CDR2 FYNNEI. CDR3 sequence: CASSASYEQYF. The CDR3 region has the DNA TGTGCCAGCAGTGCCAGCTACGAGCAGTACTTC.

The rearrangement uses TRBV4-2 and TRBJ2-2; D is undetermined. The germline gives CDR1 LGHNA, CDR2 YNFKEQ. The CDR3 runs to 14 residues. The germline V and J ends were trimmed by 1 base and 6 bases, with 9 bases remaining between them. The CDR3 DNA reads as TGTGCCAGCAGCCAAGGGCTAATCGCCGGGGAGCTGTTTTTT. This encodes CASSQGLIAGELFF.

This sequence joins TRBV6-6 and TRBJ1-1; 8 nucleotides align to TRBD1. V lost 6 bases, J lost 10 bases, and 13 bases stayed unmatched. Germline V CDR1 and CDR2: MNHNY, SVGAGI (reference sequence). The CDR3 is 14 residues long. CDR3: CASSPQGGESGAFF. DNA of the CDR3: TGTGCCAGCAGCCCACAGGGGGGAGAATCTGGAGCTTTCTTT.

This clone has more than one count but fewer than ten. The V and J genes are TRBV7-2 and TRBJ1-2; TRBD1 is a possible D gene (6 bases). Trimming removed 1 base at V and 6 bases at J, with 15 bases between. The CDR3 totals 15 residues. The germline V gene has CDR1 SGHTA and CDR2 FQGNSA. The chain's CDR3 is CASSLVRRTADGYTF. CDR3 sequence (DNA): TGTGCCAGCAGCTTAGTCCGTAGGACAGCTGATGGCTACACCTTC.

The chain uses TRBV6-1 and TRBJ2-7; the D is unclear. V gave up 10 bases and J gave up 2 bases, with 15 bases separating them. From germline, CDR1 is MNHNS and CDR2 SASEGT. This CDR3 is built from 13 residues. The CDR3 protein is CATSLDATYEQYF. The CDR3 DNA reads as TGTGCCACCTCTCTGGACGCCACCTACGAGCAGTACTTC.

The chain joins TRBV29-1 to TRBJ2-5; D is ambiguous. This CDR3 spans 13 amino acids. V shed 6 bases and J shed 4 bases, with 15 bases lying between them. Germline assignment: CDR1 SQVTM and CDR2 ANQGSEA. As DNA, the CDR3 is TGCAGCGTGGTTCGTGGGGAAGGAGAGACCCAGTACTTC. Translated, it gives CSVVRGEGETQYF.

In this sample, this clone turned up once. The chain has TRBV5-1 and TRBJ2-1; no definite D call. The CDR3 spans 13 residues. Looked up from germline, CDR1 is SGHRS and CDR2 is YFSETQ. V lost 0 bases, J lost 9 bases, and 10 bases lay in between. CDR3 sequence: CASSLAGQREQFF. As DNA, the CDR3 is TGCGCCAGCAGCTTGGCCGGTCAGCGTGAGCAGTTCTTC.

The gene calls are TRBV6-5 and TRBJ2-7, with D uncertain. The CDR3 length is 12 residues. Per germline, CDR1 MNHEY and CDR2 SVGAGI. Trimming removed 1 base at V and 5 bases at J, with 6 bases between. Here the CDR3 reads CASSYLGNEQYF. The CDR3 DNA reads as TGTGCCAGCAGTTACTTGGGGAACGAGCAGTACTTC.

This chain uses TRBV19 with TRBJ2-3; TRBD1 aligns across 8 bases. The germline V gene has CDR1 LNHDA and CDR2 SQIVND (reference sequence). This CDR3 comprises 14 residues. The junction had 6 bases not matched to a gene; V was cut back by 8 bases and J by 2 bases. In DNA form, the CDR3 reads TGTGCCAGTTCACAGGGGGTGTACACAGATACGCAGTATTTT. It is translated as CASSQGVYTDTQYF.

This clone was seen more than once but under ten times. The chain uses TRBV4-3 and TRBJ2-3; 11 bases are a match to TRBD2. J was trimmed by 5 bases and V by 4 bases; bases with no gene match: 8. The CDR3 runs to 16 residues. Germline CDR1 is LGHNA and CDR2 is YSLEER. The DNA of the CDR3 is TGCGCCAGCAGCCCAATTCGGACTAGCGGGTTAGATACGCAGTATTTT. Translating it yields CASSPIRTSGLDTQYF.

The gene calls are TRBV5-6 and TRBJ2-5; D unclear. The germline CDR1 and CDR2 sequences are SGHDT and YYEEEE. The CDR3 has 14 amino acids. Trimming took off 2 bases at V and 4 bases at J, with 12 bases between the two ends. The CDR3 DNA reads TGTGCCAGCAGCTTAAAGGGCCCGCGAGAGACCCAGTACTTC. This gives the protein CASSLKGPRETQYF.

The chain recombines TRBV5-5 with TRBJ1-1; D not certain. The V end was cut by 2 bases, the J end by 4 bases, with 15 bases between. Germline lookup yields CDR1 SGHKS and CDR2 YYEKEE (reference sequence). The CDR3 loop spans 15 amino acids. CDR3 coding DNA: TGTGCCAGCAGCTTCAATACCGTGGCGGTCACTGAAGCTTTCTTT. Translation: CASSFNTVAVTEAFF. The full variable domain, rest sourced from reference TRBV5-5 and TRBJ1-1, is DAGVTQSPTHLIKTRGQQVTLRCSPISGHKSVSWYQQVLGQGPQFIFQYYEKEERGRGNFPDRFSARQFPNYSSELNVNALLLGDSALYLCASSFNTVAVTEAFFGQGTRLTVV.

This clone was observed a single time. The chain links TRBV29-1 to TRBJ2-5, with D uncertain. The CDR3 covers 15 residues. CDR1 and CDR2 (germline): SQVTM, ANQGSEA. With 1 base removed from V and 0 bases from J, the gap between germline ends came to 12 bases. In DNA form, the CDR3 reads TGCAGCGTTGAAGGGGTAGAAACGTACCAAGAGACCCAGTACTTC. Amino acids: CSVEGVETYQETQYF.

The CDR3 loop is CATSRQDGFPLHF. The DNA for the CDR3 is TGTGCCACCAGCAGACAGGATGGCTTCCCCCTCCACTTT. The chain has TRBV15 and TRBJ1-6, with D uncertain. Trimming removed 2 bases from V and 13 bases from J, with 12 bases in between. Germline lookup yields CDR1 LNHNV and CDR2 YYDKDF (reference sequence). There are 13 residues in the CDR3.

This clone was seen a single time. A read error may produce the germline difference seen at one junction end. This sequence joins TRBV4-3 and TRBJ1-6, with D perhaps matching TRBD1 (6 bases). The length of the CDR3 is 14 residues. Germline CDR1 reads LGHNA; CDR2 reads YSLEER. CDR3 sequence reads: CASSQGGFGSPLHF. CDR3 nucleotides: TGCGCCAGCAGTCAAGGGGGTTTTGGTTCACCCCTCCACTTT.